This entry lists 28 T cell receptor beta chains sequenced from one sample in a study of blood T cells in healthy people across ages. A J-beta primer mix and a sample-barcoded 5' primer were used in a second PCR of roughly 6 to 12 cycles. TCRdb ran MiXCR on the 5' RACE reads and lists one entry per CDR3 protein. The repertoire includes 1.5 million to 2 million distinct CDR3 sequences, approximately 50% of them detected once, and around 2.1% sits in the top ten. Sequenced input: blood. Receptors originate from a woman aged 40 to 55 in good health.

This chain connects TRBV7-9 to TRBJ2-5; a possible D gene is TRBD1 (6 bases). Between the trimmed V and J ends, which lost 4 bases and 2 bases, there was a span of 14 bases. The germline V gene has CDR1 SEHNR and CDR2 FQNEAQ (reference sequence). The CDR3 has 15 amino acids. The CDR3 reads CASSYGRGPQETQYF. CDR3 nucleotides: TGTGCCAGCAGCTACGGCAGGGGCCCACAAGAGACCCAGTACTTC.

The chain combines TRBV2 with TRBJ2-3; TRBD2 matches at 10 bases. Germline CDR1 and CDR2: SNHLY and FYNNEI. V shed 4 bases, J shed 3 bases, and the junction held 7 bases outside the gene matches. CDR3 length equals 16 residues. In DNA, the CDR3 is TGTGCCAGCAGTGCCCCGGCTAGCGGGGGAACAGATACGCAGTATTTT. This encodes CASSAPASGGTDTQYF.

The table lists this clonotype with many counts. The chain combines TRBV3-1 with TRBJ1-1; no reliable D call. Germline loops: CDR1 LGHDT, CDR2 YNNKEL (reference sequence). The CDR3 has 12 residues. Trimming cost V 4 bases and J 0 bases, with 3 bases left between them. The DNA for the CDR3 is TGTGCCAGCAGCCGGGTGAACACTGAAGCTTTCTTT. Residues: CASSRVNTEAFF.

This clonotype was detected a few times. The V call is TRBV7-2, the J call TRBJ1-5; no clear D. Germline V CDR1 and CDR2: SGHTA, FQGNSA. The CDR3 is made up of 14 amino acids. The ends were cut back, 5 bases at V and 7 bases at J, with 15 bases in the middle. This chain's CDR3 is CASSLGPMGQPQHF. The CDR3 nucleotides are TGTGCCAGCAGCCTCGGTCCTATGGGGCAGCCCCAGCATTTT.

This clonotype was counted a few times. The chain links TRBV4-3 to TRBJ2-3, with D perhaps TRBD2 (7 bases). CDR3 length: 18 amino acids. With 0 bases removed from V and 4 bases from J, the gap between germline ends came to 20 bases. Germline assignment: CDR1 LGHNA and CDR2 YSLEER. The CDR3 protein is CASSQDLRAGAVADTQYF. DNA of the CDR3: TGCGCCAGCAGCCAAGATCTAAGGGCGGGGGCGGTCGCAGATACGCAGTATTTT.

A few counts support this clonotype. V and J are TRBV27 and TRBJ2-3; 10 nucleotides align to TRBD1. CDR3 length: 14 amino acids. J was trimmed by 5 bases and V by 6 bases; bases with no gene match: 5. In germline, CDR1 is MNHEY, CDR2 SMNVEV (reference sequence). CDR3 protein: CASSRQGAVDTQYF. The CDR3 DNA reads as TGTGCCAGCAGCAGACAGGGGGCTGTAGATACGCAGTATTTT.

The J gene is TRBJ1-1, the V gene TRBV29-1; D is unresolved. Germline CDR1 and CDR2: SQVTM and ANQGSEA. The CDR3 contains 11 residues. Trimming took 4 bases from V and 4 from J, leaving 7 bases between them. The CDR3 DNA is TGCAGCGTTGGACAAGGCACTGAAGCTTTCTTT. It is translated as CSVGQGTEAFF.

Concerning this clonotype: The germline gene is not matched at one end of the junction; a read error may be the cause. The chain joins TRBV5-6 to TRBJ2-1, with 10 bases that match TRBD1. CDR1 and CDR2 (germline): SGHDT, YYEEEE. The CDR3 extends over 15 amino acids. The CDR3 is CAISFGDRGYNEQFF. The CDR3 bases are TGTGCCATCAGCTTTGGGGACAGGGGCTACAATGAGCAGTTCTTC.

The rearrangement joins TRBV28 to TRBJ2-7, with a tentative D call TRBD2 (5 bases). From germline, CDR1 is MDHEN and CDR2 SYDVKM. The V gene lost 6 bases and the J gene lost 0 bases, with 15 bases spanning the gap. There are 15 residues in the CDR3. The CDR3 region is CASSPRGHSSYEQYF. CDR3 bases: TGTGCCAGCAGCCCCCGAGGGCATAGCTCCTACGAGCAGTACTTC.

The chain joins TRBV20-1 to TRBJ1-4; no clear D. V lost 4 bases and J lost 5, with 17 bases in between. Per germline, CDR1 DFQATT and CDR2 SNEGSKA (reference sequence). The CDR3 is made up of 15 amino acids. CDR3 protein: CSAMSTSETNEKLFF. For the CDR3, the DNA is TGCAGTGCTATGAGTACTTCGGAGACCAATGAAAAACTGTTTTTT.

In this sample, this clonotype turned up a few times. V usage is TRBV4-2 and J usage is TRBJ2-5; TRBD2 matches 10 bases. CDR3 length: 17 residues. The germline gives CDR1 LGHNA, CDR2 YNFKEQ. The ends lost 0 bases at V and 1 base at J; junction bases unmatched: 5. CDR3 region: CASSQDGLAGAQETQYF. Written as DNA, the CDR3 is TGTGCCAGCAGCCAAGATGGGCTAGCGGGGGCCCAAGAGACCCAGTACTTC.

This clonotype came up a few times. The V call is TRBV7-2, the J call TRBJ2-3, with TRBD1 matching over 9 bases. The CDR3 loop spans 15 amino acids. The V and J ends lost 7 bases and 1 base, in that order; junction bases with no gene match: 6. Germline V gene lookup returns CDR1 SGHTA and CDR2 FQGNSA. CDR3 residues: CASTEQGARTDTQYF. The CDR3 DNA reads TGTGCCAGCACCGAACAGGGGGCCCGCACAGATACGCAGTATTTT.

The CDR3 protein is CASSLGISGELFF. The CDR3 region has the DNA TGTGCCAGCAGTTTAGGGATATCCGGGGAGCTGTTTTTT. This rearrangement joins TRBV12-3 or TRBV12-4 to TRBJ2-2; D not resolved. The ends were cut back, 1 base at V and 6 bases at J, with 6 bases in the middle. The CDR3 loop spans 13 amino acids.

The gene calls are TRBV5-4 and TRBJ2-1, with no clear D. Germline values: CDR1 SGHNT, CDR2 YYREEE (reference sequence). The V end lost 0 bases, the J end lost 7 bases, and 11 bases lay between the germline ends. This CDR3 is built from 14 residues. The CDR3, as DNA: TGTGCCAGCAGCTTGGAGCTTTTGGGGAATGAGCAGTTCTTC. Residues: CASSLELLGNEQFF.

The CDR3 loop is CSAIGLAGVETQYF. Here the CDR3 DNA reads TGCAGTGCTATCGGACTAGCGGGAGTAGAGACCCAGTACTTC. The gene calls are TRBV20-1 and TRBJ2-5, with 13 nucleotides matching TRBD2. The CDR3 covers 14 residues. J lost 4 bases, V lost 4 bases, and 3 bases had no gene match. Germline assignment: CDR1 DFQATT and CDR2 SNEGSKA (reference sequence).

The chain carries TRBV5-1 and TRBJ2-7; TRBD1 aligns across 8 bases. V shed 4 bases, J shed 5 bases, and the junction held 8 bases outside the gene matches. This CDR3 region has 14 residues. Germline V lookup: CDR1 SGHRS, CDR2 YFSETQ. The CDR3 here is CASSTSQGADEQYF. In DNA form, the CDR3 reads TGCGCCAGCAGCACTTCTCAGGGGGCGGACGAGCAGTACTTC.

The V gene is TRBV20-1, the J gene TRBJ2-5; D is ambiguous. V shed 5 bases and J shed 5 bases, with 9 bases lying between them. The CDR3 is 11 residues long. Germline CDR1 is DFQATT and CDR2 is SNEGSKA (reference sequence). Here the CDR3 reads CSARLPETQYF. The CDR3 DNA sequence: TGCAGTGCTCGCCTTCCGGAGACCCAGTACTTC.

The V gene is TRBV20-1, the J gene TRBJ2-3; no firm D call. Germline CDR1 reads DFQATT; CDR2 reads SNEGSKA (reference sequence). V was cut by 3 bases and J by 2 bases, with 9 bases left in between. This CDR3 is 13 amino acids long. This CDR3 reads CSARPGHTDTQYF. CDR3 nucleotides: TGCAGTGCTAGGCCCGGCCACACAGATACGCAGTATTTT.

V is TRBV27 and J is TRBJ1-2, with 10 nucleotides matching TRBD1. Per germline, CDR1 MNHEY and CDR2 SMNVEV (reference sequence). After removal of 0 bases from V and 4 bases from J, the junction contained 5 bases not matched to a gene. This CDR3 is built from 16 residues. CDR3 sequence: CASSLSTGTGAYGYTF. The CDR3 DNA reads as TGTGCCAGCAGTTTATCGACCGGGACAGGGGCCTATGGCTACACCTTC.

The chain recombines TRBV20-1 with TRBJ1-2, with D tentatively TRBD1 (5 bases). Trimming stripped 2 bases from V and 4 bases from J, with 20 bases between. This CDR3 comprises 16 residues. Germline CDR1 and CDR2: DFQATT and SNEGSKA (reference sequence). In DNA form, the CDR3 reads TGCAGTGCTAGATTGGGGAGGGGCAGTAAATCCTATGGCTACACCTTC. The encoded protein is CSARLGRGSKSYGYTF.

This clonotype was observed a few times. The V call is TRBV7-8, the J call TRBJ2-7, with D perhaps TRBD1 (6 bases). With 5 bases removed from V and 4 bases from J, the gap between germline ends came to 15 bases. This CDR3 has 14 amino acids. In germline, CDR1 is SGHVS, CDR2 FQNEAQ. CDR3 loop: CASSPRDTIYEQYF. The CDR3 DNA sequence: TGTGCCAGCAGCCCCCGGGACACTATTTACGAGCAGTACTTC.

The chain is built from TRBV6-5 and TRBJ2-5; D is ambiguous. Trimming left V 0 bases short and J 0 bases short, with 5 bases between. The CDR3 totals 14 residues. Per germline, CDR1 MNHEY and CDR2 SVGAGI. The CDR3 spells CASSYSAYQETQYF. CDR3 nucleotide sequence: TGTGCCAGCAGTTACTCCGCCTACCAAGAGACCCAGTACTTC.

The genes are TRBV20-1 and TRBJ2-5; the match to TRBD1 covers 7 bases. The J call may be mistaken, given a closer DNA end match to TRBJ2-7. CDR1 and CDR2 (germline): DFQATT, SNEGSKA (reference sequence). This CDR3 spans 11 amino acids. CDR3 coding DNA: TGCAGTGCTACGACAGGGCGCGAGCAGTACTTC. It codes for CSATTGREQYF.

This chain links TRBV6-2 or TRBV6-3 with TRBJ2-1; 7 bases are shared with TRBD2. Per germline, CDR1 MNHEY and CDR2 SVGEGT. CDR3 length: 13 residues. V was pared by 8 bases and J by 7 bases, with 8 bases of the junction left unmatched. CDR3 in DNA: TGTGCCAGCGTAAAGGGACTACCTAATGAGCAGTTCTTC. Translation: CASVKGLPNEQFF.

The V gene is TRBV6-5, the J gene TRBJ2-1, with D uncertain. The length of the CDR3 is 12 residues. CDR1 is MNHEY, CDR2 SVGAGI, per germline. Trimming stripped 2 bases from V and 8 bases from J, with 7 bases between. CDR3 in DNA: TGTGCCAGCAGTTACCCGGGTGATGAGCAGTTCTTC. Encoded protein: CASSYPGDEQFF.

This chain connects TRBV13 to TRBJ2-7; TRBD2 is a possible D gene (5 bases). CDR3 length equals 15 residues. In germline, CDR1 is PRHDT, CDR2 FYEKMQ (reference sequence). Trimming left V 4 bases short and J 2 bases short, with 15 bases between. The CDR3 loop reads CASSSETRNPYEQYF. Here the CDR3 DNA reads TGTGCCAGCAGCTCCGAAACTAGAAACCCCTACGAGCAGTACTTC.

The chain recombines TRBV4-3 with TRBJ2-3, with 10 nucleotides matching TRBD1. This CDR3 spans 17 amino acids. J was trimmed by 5 bases and V by 0 bases; bases with no gene match: 8. The germline gives CDR1 LGHNA, CDR2 YSLEER. The CDR3 DNA follows: TGCGCCAGCAGCCAAGATCCGAGACAGGGGGCTGAAGATACGCAGTATTTT. Protein product: CASSQDPRQGAEDTQYF.

As regards this clonotype: The final CDR3 position lacks the conserved phenylalanine or tryptophan, pointing to a likely read error. The DNA is omitted, as the CDR3 cannot be located on it reliably, and the CDR3 follows TCRdb's listing. This chain joins TRBV5-1 and TRBJ2-1. The CDR3 is 9 amino acids in total, end residues counted. In germline, CDR1 is SGHRS, CDR2 YFSETQ. The CDR3 here is CASGLAPGV.